The 29 T cell receptor beta chains given below trace back to one sample, sequenced in a study of T-cell reconstitution after alpha-beta-depleted transplantation in children. The TCRbeta library incorporated unique molecular identifiers. TCRdb fed the PCR reads into MiXCR, producing one record per CDR3 protein. The repertoire includes roughly 70,000 distinct CDR3 sequences, roughly 4.4% of them detected once, and about 20% sits in the top ten. Sample: PBMCs, mostly from graft donor cells, taken 180 days after TCRalphabeta/CD19-depleted stem cell transplant. All receptors come from a boy in the first two years of life who had a stem cell transplant for acute myeloid leukemia, so the T cells may come from the graft donor.

This clonotype was counted at least ten times. This sequence joins TRBV12-3 or TRBV12-4 and TRBJ2-7; D is unresolved. The CDR3 runs 13 residues. V lost 8 bases and J 5 bases, leaving 16 bases between the germline ends. CDR3 loop: CASQPGTRHEQYF. CDR3 sequence (DNA): TGTGCCAGCCAGCCGGGCACTCGTCACGAGCAGTACTTC.

The chain uses TRBV5-8 and TRBJ2-5; no firm D call. Germline V CDR1 and CDR2: SGHTS, YDEGEE. The CDR3 is 13 residues long. V was shortened by 4 bases and J by 5 bases, with 12 bases between the two germline ends. The CDR3 DNA is TGTGCCAGCAGCCAACCCAATCAGGAGACCCAGTACTTC. It is translated as CASSQPNQETQYF.

There are many counts of this clonotype. The V and J genes are TRBV29-1 and TRBJ2-3; D not resolved. This CDR3 has 17 residues. Germline V CDR1 and CDR2: SQVTM, ANQGSEA. V lost 6 bases, J lost 2 bases, and 24 bases lay in between. The chain's CDR3 is CSVHFFFFGVDTDTQYF. In DNA, the CDR3 is TGCAGCGTCCACTTTTTTTTTTTTGGCGTAGACACAGATACGCAGTATTTT.

In this sample, this clonotype turned up many times. V usage is TRBV11-2 and J usage is TRBJ2-1; 7 positions match TRBD2. V dropped 2 bases and J dropped 8; count of bases not matched to a gene: 12. Germline CDR1 SGHAT, CDR2 FQNNGV. CDR3 length equals 16 residues. CDR3 region: CASSLFLAVGGDEQFF. Here the CDR3 DNA reads TGTGCCAGCAGCTTATTCCTAGCGGTTGGTGGCGATGAGCAGTTCTTC.

This clonotype came up many times. The rearrangement joins TRBV7-8 to TRBJ2-2; D is perhaps TRBD1 (6 bases). Germline lookup yields CDR1 SGHVS and CDR2 FQNEAQ. CDR3 length: 19 amino acids. V was trimmed by 1 base and J by 2 bases, leaving 20 bases between them. The CDR3 sequence is CASSLVPGVPLINTGELFF. CDR3 in DNA: TGTGCCAGCAGCTTAGTACCAGGGGTTCCCCTCATTAACACCGGGGAGCTGTTTTTT.

In this sample, this clonotype turned up many times. The CDR3 is CSVEGTGELFF. The CDR3 DNA sequence: TGCAGCGTTGAGGGGACCGGGGAGCTGTTTTTT. The chain has TRBV29-1 and TRBJ2-2; no firm D call. The CDR3 spans 11 residues. V gave up 3 bases and J gave up 5 bases, with 4 bases separating them. Germline loops: CDR1 SQVTM, CDR2 ANQGSEA.

The table lists this clonotype with many counts. This chain connects TRBV7-2 to TRBJ2-7, with D possibly being TRBD1 (6 bases). Germline CDR1 is SGHTA and CDR2 is FQGNSA. Trimming removed 1 base at V and 2 bases at J, with 9 bases between. The CDR3 sequence is 14 residues long. The DNA of the CDR3 is TGTGCCAGCAGCTTAGGAGGGGGACCCTACGAGCAGTACTTC. It is translated as CASSLGGGPYEQYF.

The chain links TRBV12-2 to TRBJ1-5; the table's D call, TRBD1, has no DNA check behind it. TRBV12-2 is described as a pseudogene. CDR3 length: 16 residues. The CDR3 DNA follows: TGTGCAAGTCGCTCTCCCACGGGGGGCAGCAATCAGCCCCAGCATTTT. Encoded protein: CASRSPTGGSNQPQHF.

In this sample, this clonotype turned up many times. This chain uses TRBV20-1 with TRBJ2-4; no definite D call. Per germline, CDR1 DFQATT and CDR2 SNEGSKA (reference sequence). The V end lost 6 bases, the J end lost 2 bases, and 11 bases lay between the germline ends. The CDR3 extends over 13 amino acids. CDR3 in DNA: TGCAGTGCCCTATTGAGAACCAAAAACATTCAGTACTTC. Translation: CSALLRTKNIQYF.

This clonotype was seen at least ten times. The rearrangement joins TRBV20-1 to TRBJ1-2, with a weak D call TRBD1 (6 bases). V was clipped by 0 bases and J by 2 bases, with 7 bases between them. The CDR3 contains 13 residues. In germline, CDR1 is DFQATT, CDR2 SNEGSKA (reference sequence). CDR3 nucleotide sequence: TGCAGTGCTAGAGAGGGGGCGAACTATGGCTACACCTTC. Its translation: CSAREGANYGYTF.

The table lists this clonotype with many counts. The chain uses TRBV5-1 and TRBJ2-2; a possible D gene is TRBD2 (6 bases). In germline, CDR1 is SGHRS, CDR2 YFSETQ. The CDR3 is made up of 16 amino acids. V dropped 4 bases and J dropped 7 bases, with 20 bases sitting between them. The chain's CDR3 is CASSPPKAGMSGELFF. CDR3 sequence (DNA): TGCGCCAGCAGCCCCCCTAAGGCGGGGATGAGCGGGGAGCTGTTTTTT.

This clonotype has at least ten counts. The chain links TRBV11-2 to TRBJ2-1; 8 bases match TRBD2. Trimming cost V 5 bases and J 6 bases; bases outside gene matches: 15. The CDR3 covers 17 residues. Germline lookup yields CDR1 SGHAT and CDR2 FQNNGV. The CDR3 loop reads CASSEPPLAGISNEQFF. In DNA, the CDR3 is TGTGCCAGCAGCGAACCACCCCTAGCGGGCATTAGCAATGAGCAGTTCTTC.

This clonotype was counted at least ten times. The chain joins TRBV12-3 or TRBV12-4 to TRBJ1-5, with D tentatively TRBD1 (5 bases). V was shortened by 5 bases and J by 1 base, with 12 bases between the two germline ends. The CDR3 covers 15 residues. This CDR3 is CASSQSDRSNQPQHF. The CDR3 region has the DNA TGTGCCAGCAGTCAAAGCGACAGAAGCAATCAGCCCCAGCATTTT.

This clonotype was detected ten times or more. The CDR3 bases are TGCGCCAGCAGCCAAGATAATTTGGGGGCTAGCGGGGAAGAGACCCAGTACTTC. Encoded protein: CASSQDNLGASGEETQYF. The V and J genes are TRBV4-3 and TRBJ2-5, with 9 positions matching TRBD2. The CDR3 extends over 18 amino acids. Germline assignment: CDR1 LGHNA and CDR2 YSLEER. V lost 0 bases and J lost 3; bases outside the gene matches: 11.

This clonotype was picked up many times. The J gene is TRBJ2-5, the V gene TRBV5-1; D is possibly TRBD1 (5 bases). V lost 4 bases, J lost 4 bases, and 11 bases lay in between. The CDR3 loop spans 13 amino acids. The germline V gene has CDR1 SGHRS and CDR2 YFSETQ. CDR3 region: CASSEMGRETQYF. Here the CDR3 DNA reads TGCGCCAGCAGCGAAATGGGGCGAGAGACCCAGTACTTC.

For the CDR3, the DNA is TGTGCCTGCTGCCAAGGGTATACAACCGGGCAGTACGTC. Amino acid sequence: CACCQGYTTGQYV. The J gene is TRBJ2-7, the V gene TRBV3-1, with D unresolved. CDR1 and CDR2 (germline): LGHDT, YNNKEL (reference sequence). Between the trimmed V and J ends, which lost 11 bases and 9 bases, there was a span of 23 bases. The CDR3 sequence is 13 residues long.

Ten or more counts support this clonotype. The chain recombines TRBV11-2 with TRBJ1-1; D is unclear. V lost 5 bases and J lost 6, with 7 bases in between. The length of the CDR3 is 11 residues. The germline gives CDR1 SGHAT, CDR2 FQNNGV. CDR3 loop: CASSPGAEAFF. DNA for the CDR3: TGTGCCAGCAGCCCCGGGGCTGAAGCTTTCTTT.

In its sample, this clonotype was seen many times. This chain connects TRBV6-2 or TRBV6-3 to TRBJ2-7; 8 positions match TRBD1. The CDR3 sequence is 14 residues long. Losses at the gene ends were 7 bases for V and 5 bases for J; bases not matched to a gene: 10. In germline, CDR1 is MNHEY, CDR2 SVGEGT. CDR3 loop: CASKRGQGHHEQYF. The DNA for the CDR3 is TGTGCCAGCAAACGAGGACAGGGACACCACGAGCAGTACTTC.

This clonotype was seen many times. This chain joins TRBV5-1 and TRBJ2-3, with D possibly matching TRBD2 (5 bases). V was trimmed by 0 bases and J by 2 bases, leaving 10 bases between them. The CDR3 loop spans 15 amino acids. Germline V gene data show CDR1 as SGHRS and CDR2 as YFSETQ. CDR3 loop: CASSLGRRTTDTQYF. In DNA form, the CDR3 reads TGCGCCAGCAGCTTGGGGAGGAGAACCACAGATACGCAGTATTTT.

This clonotype was found many times. The chain couples TRBV5-1 to TRBJ2-3; 9 bases align to TRBD2. CDR3 size: 16 residues. CDR1 and CDR2 from the germline V gene are SGHRS and YFSETQ. V lost 4 bases, J lost 2 bases, and 8 bases stayed unmatched. The CDR3 loop reads CASSPVAGASTDTQYF. CDR3 in DNA: TGCGCCAGCAGCCCCGTAGCGGGGGCCTCCACAGATACGCAGTATTTT.

In this sample, this clonotype turned up many times. The chain couples TRBV11-2 to TRBJ2-2; possibly TRBD1 or TRBD2 for D (7 bases each). This CDR3 has 15 residues. The germline CDR1 and CDR2 sequences are SGHAT and FQNNGV. V gave up 5 bases and J gave up 4 bases, with 14 bases separating them. In DNA form, the CDR3 reads TGTGCCAGCAGCCGCCAGGGGGGGTTCACCGGGGAGCTGTTTTTT. Translation: CASSRQGGFTGELFF.

A few counts support this clonotype. J is TRBJ2-2 and V is TRBV19, with D possibly being TRBD1 (6 bases). The CDR3 consists of 13 residues. Germline lookup yields CDR1 LNHDA and CDR2 SQIVND (reference sequence). The V end lost 5 bases, the J end lost 7 bases, and 11 bases lay between the germline ends. CDR3 nucleotide sequence: TGTGCCAGTAGTCTACAGGGCATCGGGGAGCTGTTTTTT. Amino acids: CASSLQGIGELFF.

This clonotype was found many times. The J gene is TRBJ2-1, the V gene TRBV5-6; 10 nucleotides match TRBD2. V lost 5 bases to trimming and J lost 1 base; unmatched junction nucleotides: 3. Germline CDR1 SGHDT, CDR2 YYEEEE. This CDR3 comprises 15 residues. CDR3 nucleotide sequence: TGTGCCAGCAGATTAGCGGGGGGATCCTACAATGAGCAGTTCTTC. This sequence encodes CASRLAGGSYNEQFF.

This clonotype showed up many times. V and J are TRBV20-1 and TRBJ1-2, with a weak D call TRBD1 (6 bases). V lost 8 bases, J lost 4 bases, and 8 bases lay in between. The length of the CDR3 is 10 residues. Germline CDR1 and CDR2: DFQATT and SNEGSKA (reference sequence). The CDR3 here is CSTGSYGYTF. Written as DNA, the CDR3 is TGCAGTACAGGGAGCTATGGCTACACCTTC.

This clonotype was detected many times. This chain links TRBV29-1 with TRBJ2-7; 7 nucleotides agree with TRBD1. Germline assignment: CDR1 SQVTM and CDR2 ANQGSEA. Trimming took 5 bases from V and 5 from J; bases not matched to a gene: 3. There are 11 residues in the CDR3. The CDR3 bases are TGCAGCGTTTACAGGGGCCACGAGCAGTACTTC. This codes for CSVYRGHEQYF.

This clonotype was detected many times. The V call is TRBV2, the J call TRBJ2-6, with D perhaps TRBD1 (5 bases). V lost 5 bases, J lost 3 bases, and 11 bases lay in between. The CDR3 runs 15 residues. Germline values: CDR1 SNHLY, CDR2 FYNNEI. CDR3 coding DNA: TGTGCCAGCAGTCTTCAGGGTTATGGGGCCAACGTCCTGACTTTC. This gives the protein CASSLQGYGANVLTF.

This clonotype has at least ten counts. The chain has TRBV6-2 or TRBV6-3 and TRBJ2-7, with 15 bases fitting TRBD2. Germline V gives CDR1 MNHEY, CDR2 SVGEGT. CDR3 size: 17 residues. With 5 bases clipped from V and 3 bases from J, the junction kept 8 bases outside the gene matches. The DNA of the CDR3 is TGTGCCAGCAGTGACGAAGGGACTAGCGGGGGGATCTACGAGCAGTACGTC. It specifies CASSDEGTSGGIYEQYV.

This clonotype appeared many times. J is TRBJ2-7 and V is TRBV4-2, with 11 bases matching TRBD1. Germline loops: CDR1 LGHNA, CDR2 YNFKEQ. The CDR3 extends over 17 amino acids. V gave up 4 bases and J gave up 2 bases; unmatched junction bases: 10. The CDR3 nucleotides read TGTGCCAGCAGCCCCTGGCCTGGGACAGGGGGTCCCTACGAGCAGTACGTC. This sequence encodes CASSPWPGTGGPYEQYV.

Only a few counts were recorded for this clonotype. The chain carries TRBV7-2 and TRBJ1-2; tentative D call: TRBD1 (5 bases). Germline-derived CDR1 and CDR2 are SGHTA and FQGNSA. The CDR3 is 13 residues long. V dropped 1 base and J dropped 8 bases, with 11 bases sitting between them. CDR3 nucleotide sequence: TGTGCCAGCAGCTTAGGGCCGGGGGGAGGCTACACCTTC. It encodes CASSLGPGGGYTF.